This T cell receptor beta chain is drawn from a study of CD8+ T cells in alopecia areata. The CDR3 length is 16 residues. The V gene's germline CDR1 is LGHNA and CDR2 YNFKEQ. Deletions cut 0 bases from V and 0 bases from J, with 12 bases between. Treatment indicated: oral pan-JAK inhibitor, 5-10 mg twice daily. Extracted from the samples, RNA was reverse transcribed into cDNA to serve as the sequencing template. The repertoire was sequenced with immunoSEQ multiplex PCR; TCRdb's copy has only in-frame clones and lacks some. The table has 95,000 to 110,000 clones, approximately 84% seen once. The TCR was taken from a human donor with alopecia areata. Sequencing used CD8+ T cells sorted from blood, obtained at roughly week 30, from a patient treated with tofacitinib. J is TRBJ2-7 and V is TRBV4-2; D is perhaps TRBD2 (7 bases). CDR3 nucleotide sequence: TGTGCCAGCAGCCAAGAAGGCGGGGGCCCCTCCTACGAGCAGTACTTC. Protein: CASSQEGGGPSYEQYF.